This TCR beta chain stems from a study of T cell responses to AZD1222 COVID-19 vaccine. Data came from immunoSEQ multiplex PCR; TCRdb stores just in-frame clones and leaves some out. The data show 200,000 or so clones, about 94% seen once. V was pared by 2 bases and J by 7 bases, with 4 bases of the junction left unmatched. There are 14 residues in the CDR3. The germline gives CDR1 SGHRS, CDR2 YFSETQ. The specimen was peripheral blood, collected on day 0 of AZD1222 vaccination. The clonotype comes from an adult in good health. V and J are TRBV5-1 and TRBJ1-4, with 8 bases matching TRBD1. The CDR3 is CASSLGQGSEKLFF. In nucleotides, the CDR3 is TGCGCCAGCAGCTTAGGACAGGGAAGTGAAAAACTGTTTTTT.